The sequence of this T cell receptor beta chain was determined in a study of beta chain features in type 1 diabetes. General observations from the study: Naive, central memory and Treg TCRB repertoires seemed to resemble each other more closely in patients than they did in healthy donors. Equally in patients and controls, PCR might preferentially amplify shorter templates.

As to this clone: Its antigen is unknown.

J was trimmed by 5 bases and V by 7 bases; bases with no gene match: 9. The CDR3 contains 15 residues. CDR1 is SQVTM, CDR2 ANQGSEA, per germline. Sequencing targeted expressed TCRB transcripts, as all isolated RNA had been reverse transcribed. Measured with immunoSEQ multiplex PCR; TCRdb has only the in-frame clones, and not every one. The sample shows hundreds of thousands of clones, about 71% of them seen only once. The source is a man aged 25 to 40 in good health. This rearrangement joins TRBV29-1 to TRBJ2-7; 15 nucleotides match TRBD2. Sequenced sample: naive CD4+ T cells from blood. In DNA form, the CDR3 reads TGCAGCGCCCGGACTAGCGGGGGGGAAGGCCACGAGCAGTACTTC. Translated, it gives CSARTSGGEGHEQYF.